These 17 T cell receptor beta chains came from one sample sequenced in a study of blood T cell repertoires in COVID-19. Measured with immunoSEQ multiplex PCR; TCRdb has only the in-frame clones, and not every one. The sample has a few hundred thousand clones; about 86% are singletons. The sequenced sample consisted of peripheral blood. The origin of the receptors is a man aged 55 to 69 with acute or convalescent COVID-19.

The chain links TRBV15 to TRBJ2-1, with D uncertain. CDR3 length equals 16 residues. Per the germline V gene, CDR1 is LNHNV and CDR2 is YYDKDF (reference sequence). The germline V and J ends were trimmed by 5 bases and 1 base, with 15 bases remaining between them. CDR3 residues: CATSVLRRGSYNEQFF. In nucleotides, the CDR3 is TGTGCCACCAGCGTTCTAAGGCGAGGTTCCTACAATGAGCAGTTCTTC.

This chain joins TRBV7-9 and TRBJ1-1; D ambiguous. This CDR3 spans 15 amino acids. The V end lost 5 bases, the J end lost 1 base, and 14 bases lay between the germline ends. Germline-derived CDR1 and CDR2 are SEHNR and FQNEAQ (reference sequence). CDR3 residues: CASSPGGTPNTEAFF. CDR3 sequence (DNA): TGTGCCAGCAGCCCGGGTGGAACGCCGAACACTGAAGCTTTCTTT.

This chain links TRBV7-9 with TRBJ2-2; tentative D call: TRBD1 (5 bases). From germline, CDR1 is SEHNR and CDR2 FQNEAQ (reference sequence). Trimming left V 6 bases short and J 2 bases short, with 10 bases between. The CDR3 runs to 14 residues. The DNA of the CDR3 is TGTGCCAGCAGTCAGGGTTCTAACACCGGGGAGCTGTTTTTT. Translating it yields CASSQGSNTGELFF. The variable domain in full, completed from reference TRBV7-9 and TRBJ2-2, reads DTGVSQNPRHKITKRGQNVTFRCDPISEHNRLYWYRQTLGQGPEFLTYFQNEAQLEKSRLLSDRFSAERPKGSFSTLEIQRTEQGDSAMYLCASSQGSNTGELFFGEGSRLTVL.

This rearrangement joins TRBV6-5 to TRBJ2-7, with TRBD2 matching 10 bases. This CDR3 has 14 residues. The germline V gene encodes CDR1 MNHEY and CDR2 SVGAGI. V lost 5 bases and J lost 5; bases outside the gene matches: 6. CDR3 nucleotides: TGTGCCAGCAGTAACCCTAGCGGGAGCCACGAGCAGTACTTC. Translated: CASSNPSGSHEQYF.

The chain has TRBV7-6 and TRBJ1-3; tentative D call: TRBD1 (5 bases). Trimming removed 4 bases at V and 6 bases at J, with 22 bases between. The CDR3 covers 17 residues. Germline CDR1 is SGHVS and CDR2 is FNYEAQ. CDR3 sequence (DNA): TGTGCCAGCAGCTCCCCCAGCGGCGGGGCGACGGCAAACACCATATATTTT. Protein product: CASSSPSGGATANTIYF.

The rearrangement links TRBV2 to TRBJ2-7; 9 nucleotides agree with TRBD1. V lost 6 bases to trimming and J lost 6 bases; unmatched junction nucleotides: 6. The V gene's germline CDR1 is SNHLY and CDR2 FYNNEI. The CDR3 is 13 residues long. CDR3 residues: CASRGQGVSEQYF. In nucleotides, the CDR3 is TGTGCCAGCAGGGGACAGGGTGTGAGCGAGCAGTACTTC.

V is TRBV3-1 (or the pseudogene TRBV3-2) and J is TRBJ2-3; 8 nucleotides align to TRBD2. In germline, CDR1 is LGHDT, CDR2 YNNKEL (reference sequence). The CDR3 is made up of 16 amino acids. Losses at the gene ends were 4 bases for V and 0 bases for J; bases not matched to a gene: 6. CDR3 protein: CASSPWERGSTDTQYF. CDR3 nucleotides: TGTGCCAGCAGCCCTTGGGAGCGGGGGAGCACAGATACGCAGTATTTT.

The gene calls are TRBV28 and TRBJ1-1, with 8 bases fitting TRBD1. This CDR3 spans 14 amino acids. CDR1 and CDR2 (germline): MDHEN, SYDVKM. V shed 6 bases and J 4 bases; nucleotides not matched to a gene: 7. Here the CDR3 DNA reads TGTGCCAGCAGGCAACAGGGGGAGGTCACTGAAGCTTTCTTT. Protein: CASRQQGEVTEAFF.

This sequence joins TRBV28 and TRBJ1-5; 8 bases line up with TRBD1. V gave up 6 bases and J gave up 2 bases; unmatched junction bases: 6. The germline V gene encodes CDR1 MDHEN and CDR2 SYDVKM. This CDR3 spans 15 amino acids. DNA of the CDR3: TGTGCCAGCAGCCGCGGACAGGGCGGCAATCAGCCCCAGCATTTT. Translation gives CASSRGQGGNQPQHF.

The CDR3 spells CATSDSPGQGGLRNTIYF. The CDR3 region has the DNA TGTGCCACCAGTGATTCCCCCGGACAGGGGGGGCTCCGGAACACCATATATTTT. The V call is TRBV24-1, the J call TRBJ1-3, with 10 bases lining up with TRBD1. After removal of 2 bases from V and 7 bases from J, the junction contained 13 bases not matched to a gene. The CDR3 spans 18 residues. Germline V gene lookup returns CDR1 KGHDR and CDR2 SFDVKD.

The chain employs TRBV5-1 and TRBJ2-1, with a possible D match to TRBD1 (6 bases). Germline loops: CDR1 SGHRS, CDR2 YFSETQ. CDR3 length: 17 amino acids. V was clipped by 0 bases and J by 8 bases, with 21 bases between them. CDR3 in amino acids: CASSLAGGQRYSHEQFF. CDR3 nucleotides: TGCGCCAGCAGCTTGGCCGGTGGACAGCGGTACAGCCATGAGCAGTTCTTC.

This chain links TRBV4-2 with TRBJ2-3, with a tentative D call TRBD1 (5 bases). CDR1 is LGHNA and CDR2 is YNFKEQ in the germline V gene. The CDR3 has 16 residues. The germline V and J ends were trimmed by 0 bases and 0 bases, with 10 bases remaining between them. The CDR3 sequence is CASSQDDRISTDTQYF. CDR3 nucleotides: TGTGCCAGCAGCCAAGACGACAGAATCAGCACAGATACGCAGTATTTT.

The chain joins TRBV19 to TRBJ1-5, with D possibly being TRBD1 (6 bases). The germline V and J ends were trimmed by 8 bases and 3 bases, with 14 bases remaining between them. The CDR3 covers 14 residues. The germline V gene encodes CDR1 LNHDA and CDR2 SQIVND (reference sequence). In nucleotides, the CDR3 is TGTGCCAGTCACAGGGATGGGGACAATCAGCCCCAGCATTTT. It yields the protein CASHRDGDNQPQHF.

CDR3 amino acids: CASSLDPGSYGYTF. CDR3 nucleotides: TGTGCCAGCAGCTTGGATCCAGGGTCCTATGGCTACACCTTC. The V call is TRBV5-4, the J call TRBJ1-2; TRBD1 might be the D (5 bases). This CDR3 has 14 amino acids. In germline, CDR1 is SGHNT, CDR2 YYREEE (reference sequence). Trimming shortened V by 0 bases and J by 4 bases, and 10 bases separated the two germline ends.

The count of this clone is one. The CDR3 region has the DNA TGTGCCAGTAGTTTTTTCGGTTCTAATGAGCAGTTCTTC. Residues: CASSFFGSNEQFF. This chain links TRBV19 with TRBJ2-1, with D hard to call. The CDR3 extends over 13 amino acids. Germline V gene sequence: CDR1 LNHDA, CDR2 SQIVND (reference sequence). With 5 bases removed from V and 7 bases from J, the gap between germline ends came to 12 bases.

The chain combines TRBV7-3 with TRBJ2-3, with D unresolved. V was shortened by 6 bases and J by 4 bases, with 26 bases between the two germline ends. This CDR3 comprises 18 residues. Germline V CDR1 and CDR2: SGHTA, FQGTGA. In nucleotides, the CDR3 is TGTGCCAGCAGTTCACGCTTAGGAGAGTCTGGCGACCCAGATACGCAGTATTTT. It codes for CASSSRLGESGDPDTQYF.

This chain joins TRBV9 and TRBJ2-7; 8 nucleotides align to TRBD2. Germline trimming cut 3 bases from V and 3 bases from J; bases unmatched to any gene: 8. CDR3 length equals 15 residues. Per germline, CDR1 SGDLS and CDR2 YYNGEE. The CDR3 coding sequence is TGTGCCAGCAGCGCCGAATTAGCGGGGAACTACGAGCAGTACTTC. Protein product: CASSAELAGNYEQYF.